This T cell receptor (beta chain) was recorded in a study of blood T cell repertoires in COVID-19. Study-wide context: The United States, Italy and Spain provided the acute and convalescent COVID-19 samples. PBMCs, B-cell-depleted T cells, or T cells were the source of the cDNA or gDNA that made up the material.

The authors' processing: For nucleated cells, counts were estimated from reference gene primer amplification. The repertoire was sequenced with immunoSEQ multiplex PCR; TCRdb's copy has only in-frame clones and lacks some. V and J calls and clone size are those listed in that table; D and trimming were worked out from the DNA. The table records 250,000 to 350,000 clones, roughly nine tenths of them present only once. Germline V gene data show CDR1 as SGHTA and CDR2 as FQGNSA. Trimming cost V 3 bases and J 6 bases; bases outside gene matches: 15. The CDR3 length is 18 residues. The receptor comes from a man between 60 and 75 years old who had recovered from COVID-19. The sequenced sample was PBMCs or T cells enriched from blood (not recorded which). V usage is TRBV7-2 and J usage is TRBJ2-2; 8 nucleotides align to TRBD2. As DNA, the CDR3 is TGTGCCAGCAGCTTGGACCCTCCCCAGCGGGGGAGGGCCGGGGAGCTGTTTTTT. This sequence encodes CASSLDPPQRGRAGELFF.